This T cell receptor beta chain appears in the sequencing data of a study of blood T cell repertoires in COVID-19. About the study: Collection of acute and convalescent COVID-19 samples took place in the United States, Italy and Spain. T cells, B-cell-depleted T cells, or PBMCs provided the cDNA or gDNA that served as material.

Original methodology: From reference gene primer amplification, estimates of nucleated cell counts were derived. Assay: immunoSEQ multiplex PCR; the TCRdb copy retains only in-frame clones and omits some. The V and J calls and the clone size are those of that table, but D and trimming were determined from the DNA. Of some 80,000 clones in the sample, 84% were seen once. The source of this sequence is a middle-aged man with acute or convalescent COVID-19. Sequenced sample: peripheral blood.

CDR3 in amino acids: CATSDTRSQHF. The CDR3 bases are TGTGCCACCAGTGACACCAGGTCCCAGCATTTT. The V call is TRBV24-1, the J call TRBJ1-5, with D uncertain. Germline CDR1 KGHDR, CDR2 SFDVKD. The CDR3 contains 11 residues. Deletions cut 4 bases from V and 11 bases from J, with 8 bases between.